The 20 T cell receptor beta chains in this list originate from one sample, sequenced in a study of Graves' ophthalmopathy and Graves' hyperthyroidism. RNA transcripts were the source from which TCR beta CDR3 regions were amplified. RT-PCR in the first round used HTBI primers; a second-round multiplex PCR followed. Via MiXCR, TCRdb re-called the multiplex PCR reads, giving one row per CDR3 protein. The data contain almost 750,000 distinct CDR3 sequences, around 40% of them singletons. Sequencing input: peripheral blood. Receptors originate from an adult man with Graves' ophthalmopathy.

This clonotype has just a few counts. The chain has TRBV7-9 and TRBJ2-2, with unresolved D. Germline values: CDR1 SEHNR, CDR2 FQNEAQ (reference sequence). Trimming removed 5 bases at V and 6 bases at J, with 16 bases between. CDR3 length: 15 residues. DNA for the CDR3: TGTGCCAGCAGCCCTCGGGTGGCAGATCCCGGGGAGCTGTTTTTT. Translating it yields CASSPRVADPGELFF.

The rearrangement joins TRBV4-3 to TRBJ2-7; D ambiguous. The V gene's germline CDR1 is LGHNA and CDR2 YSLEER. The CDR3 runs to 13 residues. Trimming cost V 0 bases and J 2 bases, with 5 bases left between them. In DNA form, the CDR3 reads TGCGCCAGCAGCCAAGAGAAGGCCTACGAGCAGTACTTC. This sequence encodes CASSQEKAYEQYF.

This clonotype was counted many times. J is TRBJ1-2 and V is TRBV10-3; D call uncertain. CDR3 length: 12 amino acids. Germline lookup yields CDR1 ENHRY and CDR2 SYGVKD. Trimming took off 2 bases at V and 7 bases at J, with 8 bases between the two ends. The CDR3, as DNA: TGTGCCATCAGTGAGGGCCCCCGTGGCTACACCTTC. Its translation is CAISEGPRGYTF.

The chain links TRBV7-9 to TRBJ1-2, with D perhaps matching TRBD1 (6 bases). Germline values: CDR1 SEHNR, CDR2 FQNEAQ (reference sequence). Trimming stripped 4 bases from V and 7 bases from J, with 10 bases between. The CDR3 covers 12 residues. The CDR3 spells CASSWGPGGYTF. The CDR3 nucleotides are TGTGCCAGCAGCTGGGGGCCGGGTGGCTACACCTTC.

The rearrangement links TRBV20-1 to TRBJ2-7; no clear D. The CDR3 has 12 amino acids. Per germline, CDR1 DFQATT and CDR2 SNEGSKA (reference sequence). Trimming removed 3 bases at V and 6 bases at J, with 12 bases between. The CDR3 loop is CSARVGSSEQYF. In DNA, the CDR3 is TGCAGTGCTAGGGTGGGGTCTAGCGAGCAGTACTTC.

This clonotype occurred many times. The CDR3 coding sequence is TGCGCCAGCAGCTTGGGGCAGGCCGAGCAGTACTTC. Translated: CASSLGQAEQYF. This chain connects TRBV5-1 to TRBJ2-7; the D is unclear. CDR1 is SGHRS, CDR2 YFSETQ, per germline. Trimming removed 0 bases from V and 6 bases from J, with 7 bases in between. There are 12 residues in the CDR3.

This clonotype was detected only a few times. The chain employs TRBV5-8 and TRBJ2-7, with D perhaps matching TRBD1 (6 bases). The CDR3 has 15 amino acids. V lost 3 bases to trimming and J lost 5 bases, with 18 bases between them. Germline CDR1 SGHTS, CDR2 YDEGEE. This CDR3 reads CASSSTPGDGHEQYF. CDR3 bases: TGTGCCAGCAGCTCGACACCAGGGGACGGGCACGAGCAGTACTTC. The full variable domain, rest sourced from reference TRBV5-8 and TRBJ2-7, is EAGVTQSPTHLIKTRGQQATLRCSPISGHTSVYWYQQALGLGLQFLLWYDEGEERNRGNFPPRFSGRQFPNYSSELNVNALELEDSALYLCASSSTPGDGHEQYFGPGTRLTVT.

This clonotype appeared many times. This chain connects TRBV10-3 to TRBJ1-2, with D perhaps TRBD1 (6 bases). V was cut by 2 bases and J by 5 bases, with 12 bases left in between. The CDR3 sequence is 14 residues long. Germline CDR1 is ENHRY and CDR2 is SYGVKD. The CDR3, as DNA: TGTGCCATCAGTGAGGCGGACAGATCTTATGGCTACACCTTC. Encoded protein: CAISEADRSYGYTF.

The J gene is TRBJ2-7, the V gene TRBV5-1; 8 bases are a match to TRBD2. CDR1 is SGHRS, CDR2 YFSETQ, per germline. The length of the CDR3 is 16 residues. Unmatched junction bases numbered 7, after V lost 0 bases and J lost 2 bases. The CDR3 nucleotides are TGCGCCAGCAGCTTGGTTGGACTAGCCGATCCCTACGAGCAGTACTTC. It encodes CASSLVGLADPYEQYF.

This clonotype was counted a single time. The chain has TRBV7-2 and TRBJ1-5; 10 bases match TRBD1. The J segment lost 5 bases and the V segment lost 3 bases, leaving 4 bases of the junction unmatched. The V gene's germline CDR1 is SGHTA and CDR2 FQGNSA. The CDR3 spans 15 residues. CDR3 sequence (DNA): TGTGCCAGCAGCTTTGACGGGACAGGGGATCAGCCCCAGCATTTT. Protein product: CASSFDGTGDQPQHF.

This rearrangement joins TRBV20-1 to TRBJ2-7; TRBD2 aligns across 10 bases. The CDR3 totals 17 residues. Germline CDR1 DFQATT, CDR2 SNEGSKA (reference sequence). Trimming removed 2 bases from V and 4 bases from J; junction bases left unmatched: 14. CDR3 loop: CSARPSRLAGVWYEQYF. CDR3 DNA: TGCAGTGCTAGACCCTCCAGGCTAGCGGGAGTATGGTACGAGCAGTACTTC.

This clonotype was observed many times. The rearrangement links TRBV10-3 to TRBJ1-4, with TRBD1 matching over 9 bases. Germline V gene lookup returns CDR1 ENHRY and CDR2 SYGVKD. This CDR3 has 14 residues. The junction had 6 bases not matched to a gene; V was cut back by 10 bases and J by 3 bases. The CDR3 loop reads CASSRDRANEKLFF. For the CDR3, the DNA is TGTGCCAGCAGCCGGGACAGGGCTAATGAAAAACTGTTTTTT.

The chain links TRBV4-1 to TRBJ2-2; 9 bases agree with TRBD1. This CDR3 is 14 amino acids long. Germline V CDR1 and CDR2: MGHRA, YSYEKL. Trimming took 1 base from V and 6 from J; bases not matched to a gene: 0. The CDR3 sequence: CASSQGQGAGELFF. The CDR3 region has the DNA TGCGCCAGCAGCCAAGGACAGGGGGCCGGGGAGCTGTTTTTT.

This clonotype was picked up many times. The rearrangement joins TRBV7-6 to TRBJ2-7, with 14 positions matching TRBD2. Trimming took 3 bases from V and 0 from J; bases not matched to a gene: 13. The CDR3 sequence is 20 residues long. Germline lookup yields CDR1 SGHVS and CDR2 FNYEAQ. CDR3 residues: CASSFETPGLAGAVSYEQYF. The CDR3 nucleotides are TGTGCCAGCAGCTTTGAAACGCCGGGACTAGCGGGGGCGGTCTCCTACGAGCAGTACTTC.

In DNA, the CDR3 is TGTGCCATCAGTTCCGGGACAGGGATCGTTCAGCCCCAGCATTTT. It is translated as CAISSGTGIVQPQHF. The V gene is TRBV10-3, the J gene TRBJ1-5; 9 bases align to TRBD1. The CDR3 is 15 amino acids. The junction had 8 bases not matched to a gene; V was cut back by 5 bases and J by 6 bases. CDR1 is ENHRY, CDR2 SYGVKD, per germline.

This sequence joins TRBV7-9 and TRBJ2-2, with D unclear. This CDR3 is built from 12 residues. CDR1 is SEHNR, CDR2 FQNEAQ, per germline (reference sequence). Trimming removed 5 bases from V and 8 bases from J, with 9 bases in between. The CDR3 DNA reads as TGTGCCAGCAGCCTTTGGAAAGGGGAGCTGTTTTTT. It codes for CASSLWKGELFF.

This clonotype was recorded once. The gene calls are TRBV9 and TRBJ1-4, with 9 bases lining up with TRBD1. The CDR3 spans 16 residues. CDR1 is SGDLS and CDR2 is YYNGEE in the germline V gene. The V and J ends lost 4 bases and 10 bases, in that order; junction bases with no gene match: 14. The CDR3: CASSQDIQGAGGKLFF. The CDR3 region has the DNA TGTGCCAGCAGCCAAGACATACAGGGGGCAGGTGGAAAACTGTTTTTT.

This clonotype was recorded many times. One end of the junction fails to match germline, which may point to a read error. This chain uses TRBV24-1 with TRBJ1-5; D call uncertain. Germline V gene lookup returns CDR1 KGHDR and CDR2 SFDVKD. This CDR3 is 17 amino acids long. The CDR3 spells CASSPLPEWDSNQPQHF. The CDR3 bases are TGTGCCAGCAGTCCCCTACCGGAGTGGGATAGCAATCAGCCCCAGCATTTT.

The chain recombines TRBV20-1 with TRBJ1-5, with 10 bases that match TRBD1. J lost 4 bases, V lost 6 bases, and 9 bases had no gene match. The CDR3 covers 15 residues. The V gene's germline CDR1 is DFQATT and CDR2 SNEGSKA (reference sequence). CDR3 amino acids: CSAGRDRGGNQPQHF. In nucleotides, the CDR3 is TGCAGTGCGGGCCGGGACAGGGGCGGTAATCAGCCCCAGCATTTT.

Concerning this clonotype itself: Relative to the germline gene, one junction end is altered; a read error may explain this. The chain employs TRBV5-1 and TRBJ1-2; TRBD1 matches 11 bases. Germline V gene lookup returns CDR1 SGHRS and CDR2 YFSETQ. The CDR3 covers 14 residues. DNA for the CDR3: TGTGCCAGCAGCTTGGACAGGGGGCTCAGAGGCTACACCTTC. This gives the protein CASSLDRGLRGYTF. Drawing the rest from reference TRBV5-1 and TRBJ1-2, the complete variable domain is KAGVTQTPRYLIKTRGQQVTLSCSPISGHRSVSWYQQTPGQGLQFLFEYFSETQRNKGNFPGRFSGRQFSNSRSEMNVSTLELGDSALYLCASSLDRGLRGYTFGSGTRLTVV.